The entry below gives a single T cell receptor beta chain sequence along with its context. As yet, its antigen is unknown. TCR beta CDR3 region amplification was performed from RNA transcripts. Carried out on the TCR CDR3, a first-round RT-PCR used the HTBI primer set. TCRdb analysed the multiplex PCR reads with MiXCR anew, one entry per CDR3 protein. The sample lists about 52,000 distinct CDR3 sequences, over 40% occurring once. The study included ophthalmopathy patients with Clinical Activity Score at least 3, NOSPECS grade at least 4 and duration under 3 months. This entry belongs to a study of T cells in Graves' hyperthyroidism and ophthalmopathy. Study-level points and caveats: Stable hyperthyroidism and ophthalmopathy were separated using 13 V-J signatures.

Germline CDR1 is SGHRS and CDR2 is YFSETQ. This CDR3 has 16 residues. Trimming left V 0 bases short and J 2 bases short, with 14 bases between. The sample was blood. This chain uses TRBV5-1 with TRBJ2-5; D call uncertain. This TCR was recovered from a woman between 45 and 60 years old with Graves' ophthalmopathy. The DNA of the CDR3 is TGCGCCAGCAGCTTGGTGCAAGGCGGAGATCAAGAGACCCAGTACTTC. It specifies CASSLVQGGDQETQYF.